One and the same sample provided the 2 T cell receptor beta chains below, sequenced in a study of shared clonotypes between healthy human individuals. Profiling relied on immunoSEQ multiplex PCR, and the TCRdb table lists in-frame clones only, not all of them. The sample lists some 980,000 clones; approximately 76% were seen once. The specimen was memory CD4+ T cells sorted from blood. Subset in this sample: CD45RA-negative fraction. Receptor source: a man between 18 and 35 years old in good health.

This rearrangement joins TRBV7-2 to TRBJ2-1, with 7 positions matching TRBD1. V shed 4 bases and J 13 bases; nucleotides not matched to a gene: 16. The CDR3 covers 15 residues. Germline CDR1 and CDR2: SGHTA and FQGNSA. This chain's CDR3 is CASSSPLGTAREQFF. DNA of the CDR3: TGTGCCAGCAGCTCCCCTTTAGGGACAGCCAGGGAACAGTTCTTC.

The chain recombines TRBV23-1 with TRBJ1-5, with D possibly being TRBD1 (6 bases). TRBV23-1 is an open reading frame whose function is uncertain. The CDR3 loop spans 15 amino acids. V shed 0 bases and J shed 7 bases, with 13 bases lying between them. The CDR3, as DNA: TGCGCCAGCAGTCAATCGGTCAGGGGAAACCAGCCCCAGCATTTT. It codes for CASSQSVRGNQPQHF.